The TCR beta chain described here comes from a study of blood T cell repertoires in COVID-19. Overall study: From the United States, Italy and Spain came samples of acute and convalescent COVID-19. From T cells, B-cell-depleted T cells, or PBMCs came the material, which was cDNA or gDNA.

The trim removed 6 bases at V and 1 base at J, leaving 7 bases unmatched. CDR1 is LNHDA and CDR2 is SQIVND in the germline V gene (reference sequence). The CDR3 contains 15 residues. Authors' data handling: Nucleated cell number was recorded as an estimate derived from reference gene primer amplification. Method: immunoSEQ multiplex PCR; TCRdb's copy keeps in-frame clones and lacks some. That table furnishes V, J and clone size, whereas the DNA furnished D and trimming. The table lists a few hundred thousand clones, more than 85% of them singletons. The sequenced sample consisted of PBMCs or T cells enriched from blood (not recorded which). The sequence was obtained from a woman in her 30s who had recovered from COVID-19. The V and J genes are TRBV19 and TRBJ1-1; 8 positions agree with TRBD1. CDR3 in DNA: TGTGCCAGTAGCTTCCGGACAGGGTGGAACACTGAAGCTTTCTTT. Translated: CASSFRTGWNTEAFF.